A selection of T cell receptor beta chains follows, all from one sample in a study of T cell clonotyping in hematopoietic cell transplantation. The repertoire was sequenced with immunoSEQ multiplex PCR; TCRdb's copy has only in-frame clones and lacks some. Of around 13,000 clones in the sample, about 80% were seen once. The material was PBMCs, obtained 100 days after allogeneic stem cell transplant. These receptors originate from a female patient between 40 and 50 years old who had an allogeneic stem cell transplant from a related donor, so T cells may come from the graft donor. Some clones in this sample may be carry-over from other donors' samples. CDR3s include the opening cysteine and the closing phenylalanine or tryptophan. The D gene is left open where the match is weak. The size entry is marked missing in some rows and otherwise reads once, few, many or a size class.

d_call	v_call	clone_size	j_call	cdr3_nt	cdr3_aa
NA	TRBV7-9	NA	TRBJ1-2	TGTGCCAGCAGCTTATTGCACCCGAGGTTAGCGGGGAACTATGGCTACACCTTC	CASSLLHPRLAGNYGYTF
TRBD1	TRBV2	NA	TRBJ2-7	TGTGCCAGCAGTTCGGACAGGTCCGACTACGAGCAGTACTTC	CASSSDRSDYEQYF
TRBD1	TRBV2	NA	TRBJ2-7	TGTGCCAGCAGGAGGGACAGGGGCTACGAGCAGTACTTC	CASRRDRGYEQYF
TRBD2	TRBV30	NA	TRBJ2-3	TGTGCCTGGACTCGGGGAGGGGAGACAGATACGCAGTATTTT	CAWTRGGETDTQYF
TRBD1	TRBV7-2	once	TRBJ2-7	TGTGCCAGCAGCTTAGACCGACAGGGCGGGCAGTACTTC	CASSLDRQGGQYF
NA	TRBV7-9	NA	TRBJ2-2	TGTGCCAGCAGAATAACCGGGGAGCTGTTTTTT	CASRITGELFF
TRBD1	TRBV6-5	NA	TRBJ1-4	TGTGCCAGCAGTTACCGGGACAGGGATGAAAAACTGTTTTTT	CASSYRDRDEKLFF
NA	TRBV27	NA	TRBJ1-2	TGTGCCAGCAGTTTAAATGGACGGAGCTATGGCTACACCTTC	CASSLNGRSYGYTF
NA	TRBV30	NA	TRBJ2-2	TGTGCCTGGAGTAGGATGCAGAACACCGGGGAGCTGTTTTTT	CAWSRMQNTGELFF
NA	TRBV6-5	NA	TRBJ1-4	TGTGCCAGCAGTTACTCTCCGACAGCAACTAATGAAAAACTGTTTTTT	CASSYSPTATNEKLFF
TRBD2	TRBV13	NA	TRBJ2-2	TGTGCCAGCAGCTTTCGACTAGCGGGGACCGGGGAGCTGTTTTTT	CASSFRLAGTGELFF
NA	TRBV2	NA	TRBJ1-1	TGTGCCAGCAGTGAAGAACAGAACGCGAACACTGAAGCTTTCTTT	CASSEEQNANTEAFF
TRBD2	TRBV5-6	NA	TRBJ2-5	TGTGCCAGCAGCTTTCTTAGCGGGGGGTTTGAGACCCAGTACTTC	CASSFLSGGFETQYF
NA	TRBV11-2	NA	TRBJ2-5	TGTGCCAGCAGCGCTCAAGAGACCCAGTACTTC	CASSAQETQYF
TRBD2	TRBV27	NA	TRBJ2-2	TGTGCCAGCAGTTTAAGCTTACCGGGACTAGCGGGAAATCACAACACCGGGGAGCTGTTTTTT	CASSLSLPGLAGNHNTGELFF
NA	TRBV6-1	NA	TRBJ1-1	TGTGCCAGCAGTGTGGGGAACACTGAAGCTTTCTTT	CASSVGNTEAFF
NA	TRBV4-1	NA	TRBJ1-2	TGCGCCAGCAGCTCCTGGAGACAGCCTGGCTACACCTTC	CASSSWRQPGYTF
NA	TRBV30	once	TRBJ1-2	TGTGCCTGGAGGGGCGGCCATGGCTACACCTTC	CAWRGGHGYTF
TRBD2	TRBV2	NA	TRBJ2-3	TGTGCCAGCAGTGAAGCCAGGCTAGCGGGAGCTTCGGGCACAGATACGCAGTATTTT	CASSEARLAGASGTDTQYF
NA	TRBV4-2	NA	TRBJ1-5	TGTGCCAGCAGCCAAGAAGGTCAGCCCCAGCATTTT	CASSQEGQPQHF
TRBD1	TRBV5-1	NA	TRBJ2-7	TGCGCCAGCAGCCAAGGACAGGGGAACTACGAGCAGTACTTC	CASSQGQGNYEQYF
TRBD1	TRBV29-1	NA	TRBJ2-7	TGCAGCGTTGTTGGGCAGGGGGCCTCCGGCGAGCAGTACTTC	CSVVGQGASGEQYF
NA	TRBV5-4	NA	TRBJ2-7	TGTGCCAGCAGCTGGGGGGCCGAATCCTACGAGCAGTACTTC	CASSWGAESYEQYF
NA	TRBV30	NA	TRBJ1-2	TGTGCCTGGAGGCCGGGCCTTAACTATGGCTACACCTTC	CAWRPGLNYGYTF
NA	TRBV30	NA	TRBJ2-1	TGCGCCTGGAGTGGTTGGGACAATGAGCAGTTCTTC	CAWSGWDNEQFF
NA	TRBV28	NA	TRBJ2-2	TGTGCCAGCATAGGTCTAGGAGAGAACACCGGGGAGCTGTTTTTT	CASIGLGENTGELFF
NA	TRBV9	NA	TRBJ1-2	TGTGCCAGCAGCGTAGTAGAAGGAGGGGATTCAGGCTATGGCTACACCTTC	CASSVVEGGDSGYGYTF
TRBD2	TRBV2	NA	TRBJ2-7	TGTGCCAGCAAGGGACGGGGGGGGTTTTACGAGCAGTACTTC	CASKGRGGFYEQYF
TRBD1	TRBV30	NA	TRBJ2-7	TGTGCCTGGAGTCCCGGACAGGGGGCCCAGGAGCAGTACTTC	CAWSPGQGAQEQYF
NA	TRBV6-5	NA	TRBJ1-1	TGTGCCAGCAGTTACACTAAAGGTTCTGAAGCTTTCTTT	CASSYTKGSEAFF
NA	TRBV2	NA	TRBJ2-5	TGTGCCAGTAAGTTTACTGTCGTCGACGAGACCCAGTACTTC	CASKFTVVDETQYF
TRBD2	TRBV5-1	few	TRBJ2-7	TGCGCCAGCAGCTTGGTAACTAGCGTCTACGAGCAGTACTTC	CASSLVTSVYEQYF
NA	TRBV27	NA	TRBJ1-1	TGTGCCAGTGGGGGGAACACTGAAGCTTTCTTT	CASGGNTEAFF
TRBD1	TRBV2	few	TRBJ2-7	TGTGCCAGCAGTGATTTTTCGTCGGGACAGGGGCTGAACGAGCAGTACTTC	CASSDFSSGQGLNEQYF
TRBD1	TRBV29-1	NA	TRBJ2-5	TGCAGCGTTCCCTCGGACAGGGGACTCTCGGAGACCCAGTACTTC	CSVPSDRGLSETQYF
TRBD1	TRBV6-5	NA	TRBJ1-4	TGTGCCAGCAGTACCGGGACAGGCCACGAAAAACTGTTTTTT	CASSTGTGHEKLFF
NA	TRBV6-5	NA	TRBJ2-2	TGTGCCGGCAGTTACTCGAAGCTCGGGGAGCTGTTTTTT	CAGSYSKLGELFF